Shown below are 23 T cell receptor beta chains from a single sample sequenced in a study of blood T cell repertoires in COVID-19. TCRdb's copy holds only in-frame clones and misses some; the assay was immunoSEQ multiplex PCR. The data show approximately 240,000 clones, about 85% seen once. Sequencing used PBMCs or T cells enriched from blood (not recorded which). These TCRs come from a woman under 40 with acute COVID-19.

This chain connects TRBV18 to TRBJ2-2; perhaps TRBD1 as D (6 bases). CDR1 and CDR2 from the germline V gene are KGHSH and LQKENI. V was clipped by 3 bases and J by 3 bases, with 14 bases between them. The CDR3 length is 16 residues. The CDR3 loop reads CASSPVGTGYTGELFF. DNA of the CDR3: TGTGCCAGCTCACCGGTCGGAACAGGGTACACCGGGGAGCTGTTTTTT.

This rearrangement joins TRBV4-1 to TRBJ2-7; tentative D call: TRBD2 (6 bases). Per germline, CDR1 MGHRA and CDR2 YSYEKL. The CDR3 runs 15 residues. V lost 5 bases and J 3 bases, leaving 17 bases between the germline ends. The CDR3 DNA is TGCGCCAGCAGCGCCTGGACTACCGGTAGCTACGAGCAGTACTTC. Translating gives CASSAWTTGSYEQYF.

This sequence joins TRBV19 and TRBJ2-1; tentatively, D is TRBD2 (5 bases). From germline, CDR1 is LNHDA and CDR2 SQIVND (reference sequence). This CDR3 has 13 residues. V lost 3 bases to trimming and J lost 7 bases, with 10 bases between them. In DNA, the CDR3 is TGTGCCAGTAGTATCGGGAAGGTTAATGAGCAGTTCTTC. Protein: CASSIGKVNEQFF.

CDR3 region: CASSLEASGRNEQFF. DNA of the CDR3: TGTGCCAGCAGCTTAGAAGCGAGCGGGAGAAATGAGCAGTTCTTC. The chain carries TRBV7-8 and TRBJ2-1; 8 positions match TRBD2. With 1 base clipped from V and 7 bases from J, the junction kept 6 bases outside the gene matches. The CDR3 is made up of 15 amino acids. Germline V gene lookup returns CDR1 SGHVS and CDR2 FQNEAQ.

The chain carries TRBV4-3 and TRBJ2-3; 12 positions match TRBD2. Trimming took 4 bases from V and 6 from J; bases not matched to a gene: 14. This CDR3 spans 18 amino acids. The germline V gene encodes CDR1 LGHNA and CDR2 YSLEER. This chain's CDR3 is CASSPDPGLAGSSDTQYF. The CDR3 DNA follows: TGCGCCAGCAGCCCCGACCCTGGACTAGCGGGGTCGTCTGATACGCAGTATTTT.

The chain couples TRBV3-1 (or the pseudogene TRBV3-2) to TRBJ2-3, with D perhaps TRBD1 (5 bases). The V and J ends lost 1 base and 0 bases respectively, with 11 bases between them. Per germline, CDR1 LGHDT and CDR2 YNNKEL (reference sequence). The CDR3 is made up of 16 amino acids. CDR3 sequence reads: CASSQGRGLSTDTQYF. The CDR3 DNA is TGTGCCAGCAGCCAAGGTAGGGGTTTGAGCACAGATACGCAGTATTTT.

The chain links TRBV29-1 to TRBJ1-1, with a tentative D call TRBD1 (5 bases). With 4 bases removed from V and 0 bases from J, the gap between germline ends came to 15 bases. CDR3 length: 15 amino acids. The germline CDR1 and CDR2 sequences are SQVTM and ANQGSEA. CDR3 sequence reads: CSVGKGASLNTEAFF. The DNA of the CDR3 is TGCAGCGTTGGCAAAGGGGCTTCTCTGAACACTGAAGCTTTCTTT.

The chain couples TRBV19 to TRBJ1-2, with a weak D call TRBD1 (5 bases). From germline, CDR1 is LNHDA and CDR2 SQIVND (reference sequence). The V and J ends lost 3 bases and 2 bases respectively, with 10 bases between them. This CDR3 contains 14 residues. CDR3 protein: CASSIGQGNYGYTF. CDR3 DNA sequence: TGTGCCAGTAGTATCGGGCAGGGAAACTATGGCTACACCTTC.

This chain joins TRBV10-1 and TRBJ1-1; D uncertain. Germline lookup yields CDR1 WNHNN and CDR2 SYGVQD (reference sequence). This CDR3 spans 15 amino acids. The V end was cut by 2 bases, the J end by 6 bases, with 16 bases between. CDR3 loop: CASSEVPYRWSEAFF. The CDR3 nucleotides read TGCGCCAGCAGTGAGGTTCCCTACCGTTGGTCTGAAGCTTTCTTT.

This clone was seen just once. J is TRBJ2-7 and V is TRBV9; D might be TRBD2 (6 bases). This CDR3 contains 16 residues. V lost 4 bases to trimming and J lost 0 bases, with 17 bases between them. Germline CDR1 is SGDLS and CDR2 is YYNGEE. Here the CDR3 reads CASSPGGSGRSYEQYF. DNA for the CDR3: TGTGCCAGCAGCCCCGGCGGTAGCGGCCGCTCCTACGAGCAGTACTTC.

In the case of this clone: Other DNA sequences of this sample code for an identical CDR3. This rearrangement joins TRBV28 to TRBJ2-1; the match to TRBD2 covers 13 bases. CDR1 is MDHEN and CDR2 is SYDVKM in the germline V gene. V trimming: 2 bases; J trimming: 7 bases; junction bases outside the gene matches: 5. The CDR3 covers 16 residues. CDR3 nucleotides: TGTGCCAGCAGTTTAATCACTAGCGGGAGGGTAAATGAGCAGTTCTTC. Translating it yields CASSLITSGRVNEQFF.

The chain combines TRBV7-9 with TRBJ2-1, with 8 nucleotides matching TRBD2. With V trimmed by 2 bases and J by 4 bases, 4 bases remained unmatched. Per the germline V gene, CDR1 is SEHNR and CDR2 is FQNEAQ (reference sequence). The CDR3 runs to 15 residues. Written as DNA, the CDR3 is TGTGCCAGCAGCTTATCTGCGGGGGGATACAATGAGCAGTTCTTC. This encodes CASSLSAGGYNEQFF. The whole variable domain, filled in from reference TRBV7-9 and TRBJ2-1, reads DTGVSQNPRHKITKRGQNVTFRCDPISEHNRLYWYRQTLGQGPEFLTYFQNEAQLEKSRLLSDRFSAERPKGSFSTLEIQRTEQGDSAMYLCASSLSAGGYNEQFFGPGTRLTVL.

The chain links TRBV5-1 to TRBJ2-3, with 9 bases identical to TRBD1. The CDR3 covers 16 residues. The trim removed 4 bases at V and 5 bases at J, leaving 11 bases unmatched. Germline CDR1 and CDR2: SGHRS and YFSETQ. The CDR3 sequence: CASSLNTGQGRDTQYF. The DNA for the CDR3 is TGCGCCAGCAGCCTTAATACGGGACAGGGAAGAGATACGCAGTATTTT.

This clone came up once. This CDR3 reads CASSVKVTGDSPLHF. The DNA for the CDR3 is TGTGCCAGCAGCGTAAAGGTGACAGGGGATTCACCCCTCCACTTT. The chain recombines TRBV9 with TRBJ1-6, with 8 nucleotides matching TRBD1. V shed 1 base and J 8 bases; nucleotides not matched to a gene: 5. This CDR3 spans 15 amino acids. Germline V gene lookup returns CDR1 SGDLS and CDR2 YYNGEE.

This clone was recorded only once. The chain recombines TRBV21-1 with TRBJ2-2; no DNA check was done on the table's D call, TRBD1. TRBV21-1 is listed as a pseudogene. CDR3 length: 19 residues. DNA of the CDR3: TGTGCCAGCAGCAATCCGGGGACAGGGGGCCACGGTTCGGCCGGGGAGCTGTTTTTT. Protein: CASSNPGTGGHGSAGELFF.

This chain connects TRBV28 to TRBJ1-4, with TRBD1 matching over 7 bases. The V gene's germline CDR1 is MDHEN and CDR2 SYDVKM. V lost 8 bases to trimming and J lost 2 bases; unmatched junction nucleotides: 5. The CDR3 has 14 amino acids. CDR3 in DNA: TGTGCCAGCTACGGCAGGGGGACTAATGAAAAACTGTTTTTT. Protein sequence: CASYGRGTNEKLFF.

This chain links TRBV18 with TRBJ1-2, with 9 nucleotides matching TRBD1. The length of the CDR3 is 14 residues. Unmatched junction bases numbered 6, after V lost 3 bases and J lost 7 bases. The germline gives CDR1 KGHSH, CDR2 LQKENI. In DNA, the CDR3 is TGTGCCAGCTCACCGGGGACAGGGTCGGTTGGCTACACCTTC. It yields the protein CASSPGTGSVGYTF.

This clone has just one count. The chain has TRBV7-9 and TRBJ2-5; 7 bases fit TRBD2. Germline CDR1 reads SEHNR; CDR2 reads FQNEAQ (reference sequence). The CDR3 is 15 amino acids. V was pared by 5 bases and J by 5 bases, with 11 bases of the junction left unmatched. CDR3 region: CASSRLTGGGETQYF. DNA for the CDR3: TGTGCCAGCAGCCGGCTTACGGGAGGTGGGGAGACCCAGTACTTC.

The V and J genes are TRBV25-1 and TRBJ2-5, with 15 nucleotides matching TRBD2. This CDR3 comprises 17 residues. Germline CDR1 is MGHDK and CDR2 is SYGVNS. The V gene end was trimmed by 3 bases and the J gene end by 2 bases; junction bases not matched to a gene: 4. The CDR3 sequence is CASSEAGTSGRQETQYF. Here the CDR3 DNA reads TGTGCCAGCAGTGAGGCTGGGACTAGCGGGAGGCAAGAGACCCAGTACTTC.

This sequence joins TRBV6-2 or TRBV6-3 and TRBJ2-7; 8 nucleotides match TRBD2. Losses at the gene ends were 6 bases for V and 3 bases for J; bases not matched to a gene: 19. Germline V CDR1 and CDR2: MNHEY, SVGEGT. The CDR3 runs 18 residues. Here the CDR3 DNA reads TGTGCCAGCAGCCAAGTTATTCCCCTTCTAGCGGGTTACTACGAGCAGTACTTC. Encoded protein: CASSQVIPLLAGYYEQYF.

V and J are TRBV6-1 and TRBJ1-1, with D possibly TRBD1 on 5 matching bases. Looked up from germline, CDR1 is MNHNS and CDR2 is SASEGT. The CDR3 loop spans 14 amino acids. The V and J ends lost 2 bases and 8 bases respectively, with 15 bases between them. The CDR3 spells CASSELGPNREAFF. The CDR3 DNA is TGTGCCAGCAGTGAATTAGGACCGAACAGGGAAGCTTTCTTT.

This clone occurred once. The rearrangement links TRBV15 to TRBJ1-5; D may be TRBD1 (5 bases). Germline lookup yields CDR1 LNHNV and CDR2 YYDKDF (reference sequence). CDR3 length: 14 amino acids. V shed 1 base and J shed 7 bases, with 11 bases lying between them. CDR3 sequence (DNA): TGTGCCACCAGCAGAGGAAGGGGCGGCCAGCCCCAGCATTTT. The encoded protein is CATSRGRGGQPQHF.

Comments on this clone: This sample includes further DNA sequences coding for the same CDR3. The chain couples TRBV18 to TRBJ2-2; 8 bases fit TRBD1. Germline V gene lookup returns CDR1 KGHSH and CDR2 LQKENI. V gave up 2 bases and J gave up 1 base; unmatched junction bases: 0. The CDR3 is made up of 15 amino acids. CDR3 nucleotide sequence: TGTGCCAGCTCACCAGGGACAGGGAACACCGGGGAGCTGTTTTTT. Protein sequence: CASSPGTGNTGELFF.